These 27 T cell receptor beta chains share one sample of origin, sequenced in a study of T cells expressing NK-cell markers. Using the 5' RACE reads, TCRdb records one entry per CDR3 protein without DNA. Here the sample table reports about 370,000 distinct CDR3 sequences. The sequenced sample consisted of blood T cells: a sorted CD56 or NKG2C T cell subset, CD4+ or CD8+ T cells, or bulk PBMC T cells (not recorded which). The receptor set was obtained from a woman between 45 and 65 years old in good health.

The V and J genes are TRBV7-9 and TRBJ1-1. This CDR3 comprises 18 residues. The germline V gene has CDR1 SEHNR and CDR2 FQNEAQ (reference sequence). The CDR3 here is CASSLVLRTGYMNTEAFF.

This rearrangement joins TRBV27 to TRBJ2-6. CDR3 size: 15 residues. Germline assignment: CDR1 MNHEY and CDR2 SMNVEV (reference sequence). CDR3 sequence: CASKVTHSGANVLTF.

The chain combines TRBV18 with TRBJ2-5; the D call of TRBD2 rests on TCRdb alone, since no DNA is present to check it. CDR1 KGHSH and CDR2 LQKENI come from the germline V gene. The CDR3 extends over 16 amino acids. The CDR3 loop reads CASSSAAAGGQETQYF.

V usage is TRBV7-2 and J usage is TRBJ2-7; TCRdb reports TRBD2, a call that lacks DNA to check it against. This CDR3 contains 15 residues. The germline gives CDR1 SGHTA, CDR2 FQGNSA. The chain's CDR3 is CASSIPGLHNYEQYF.

This sequence joins TRBV5-1 and TRBJ2-3. The length of the CDR3 is 15 residues. CDR1 and CDR2 (germline): SGHRS, YFSETQ. CDR3 in amino acids: CASSLDGAHGDTQYF.

The V call is TRBV12-3 or TRBV12-4, the J call TRBJ1-4; TCRdb calls TRBD1, which cannot be checked without DNA. The CDR3 runs 13 residues. The CDR3 sequence: CASSPPTVEKLFF.

The chain recombines TRBV12-3 or TRBV12-4 with TRBJ2-1. CDR3 length equals 12 residues. The CDR3 sequence is CASTVGLVEQFF.

The chain joins TRBV9 to TRBJ1-6. The CDR3 is made up of 14 amino acids. CDR1 and CDR2 (germline): SGDLS, YYNGEE. The CDR3 is CASSTGLWNSPLHF.

CDR3 sequence reads: CASSRGGVETQYF. This chain joins TRBV4-1 and TRBJ2-5; the TCRdb D gene call, TRBD1, has no DNA to confirm it. The CDR3 has 13 amino acids. Per the germline V gene, CDR1 is MGHRA and CDR2 is YSYEKL.

V usage is TRBV5-1 and J usage is TRBJ2-7; with no DNA, the TCRdb D assignment of TRBD2 cannot be verified. The CDR3 length is 13 residues. Germline lookup yields CDR1 SGHRS and CDR2 YFSETQ. The CDR3: CASRQAGENEQYF.

The rearrangement uses TRBV11-3 and TRBJ2-1; with no DNA, the TCRdb D assignment of TRBD2 cannot be verified. Germline V gene lookup returns CDR1 SGHNT and CDR2 YENEEA. The CDR3 totals 17 residues. The CDR3 sequence is CASSLDLWSGIVGEQFF.

V is TRBV5-1 and J is TRBJ2-7; TCRdb lists TRBD1, though no DNA is available to test this call. This CDR3 comprises 14 residues. Looked up from germline, CDR1 is SGHRS and CDR2 is YFSETQ. Here the CDR3 reads CASSLDRGRDEQYF.

The V gene is TRBV19, the J gene TRBJ2-1; TCRdb designates TRBD2, a call that cannot be tested without DNA. Per the germline V gene, CDR1 is LNHDA and CDR2 is SQIVND (reference sequence). The CDR3 spans 14 residues. The CDR3 loop reads CASTTSGSFGSQFF.

The V gene is TRBV29-1, the J gene TRBJ2-3. This CDR3 has 12 residues. Germline CDR1 and CDR2: SQVTM and ANQGSEA. This chain's CDR3 is CSVEDRKHTQYF.

The chain uses TRBV10-2 and TRBJ2-2; TCRdb calls TRBD2, which cannot be checked without DNA. Looked up from germline, CDR1 is WSHSY and CDR2 is SAAADI. This CDR3 comprises 16 residues. The CDR3 sequence is CASRSSSGRYTGELFF.

This chain's CDR3 is CSAPHMGGYNEQFF. The chain couples TRBV29-1 to TRBJ2-1; TCRdb reports TRBD1, a call that lacks DNA to check it against. Per germline, CDR1 SQVTM and CDR2 ANQGSEA. The CDR3 is made up of 14 amino acids.

The chain has TRBV5-6 and TRBJ1-1; the D call of TRBD1 rests on TCRdb alone, since no DNA is present to check it. Germline V gene lookup returns CDR1 SGHDT and CDR2 YYEEEE. The CDR3 length is 18 residues. The CDR3 is CASSRIRDRGRGGTEAFF.

The V gene is TRBV24-1, the J gene TRBJ2-5; TCRdb lists TRBD2, though no DNA is available to test this call. Germline assignment: CDR1 KGHDR and CDR2 SFDVKD. CDR3 length: 17 amino acids. The CDR3 loop reads CATSDSDYTQYQETQYF.

The V call is TRBV5-6, the J call TRBJ2-1. The CDR3 is 15 amino acids. Looked up from germline, CDR1 is SGHDT and CDR2 is YYEEEE. The CDR3 spells CASSRAGGSYNEQFF.

The chain has TRBV29-1 and TRBJ2-3; no DNA is available, so the TRBD2 call from TCRdb remains unchecked. The CDR3 spans 12 residues. Germline lookup yields CDR1 SQVTM and CDR2 ANQGSEA. The chain's CDR3 is CSGRTGHSTQYF.

This rearrangement joins TRBV7-2 to TRBJ2-3; checking the TCRdb D call of TRBD1 is not possible without DNA. CDR3 length equals 16 residues. Germline CDR1 reads SGHTA; CDR2 reads FQGNSA. The CDR3 region is CASSLGPGQGGDTQYF.

The rearrangement uses TRBV6-5 and TRBJ2-2; the TCRdb call, TRBD1, lacks DNA for checking. The germline V gene has CDR1 MNHEY and CDR2 SVGAGI. The CDR3 sequence is 17 residues long. The CDR3 is CASPPSREGGNTGELFF.

This rearrangement joins TRBV29-1 to TRBJ1-2; TCRdb gives TRBD1 as the D gene, but with no DNA this cannot be confirmed. This CDR3 has 14 residues. Germline V CDR1 and CDR2: SQVTM, ANQGSEA. The CDR3 loop reads CSVETRGLNYGYTF.

This chain joins TRBV12-3 or TRBV12-4 and TRBJ1-2; TCRdb selects TRBD1, and the lack of DNA leaves this call unchecked. The CDR3 has 15 residues. The CDR3 spells CASTILPGHNYGYTF.

The V call is TRBV20-1, the J call TRBJ1-3; TCRdb picks TRBD1, but there is no DNA to check that call. Germline assignment: CDR1 DFQATT and CDR2 SNEGSKA (reference sequence). The CDR3 length is 15 residues. CDR3 residues: CSAKSGTGDGNTIYF.

V usage is TRBV6-5 and J usage is TRBJ2-1; the D call of TRBD2 rests on TCRdb alone, since no DNA is present to check it. Per the germline V gene, CDR1 is MNHEY and CDR2 is SVGAGI. This CDR3 contains 13 residues. This chain's CDR3 is CASSYLGRNEQFF.

The rearrangement joins TRBV14 to TRBJ2-5. Germline V gene data show CDR1 as SGHDN and CDR2 as FVKESK. The length of the CDR3 is 12 residues. CDR3: CASSQLQETQYF.